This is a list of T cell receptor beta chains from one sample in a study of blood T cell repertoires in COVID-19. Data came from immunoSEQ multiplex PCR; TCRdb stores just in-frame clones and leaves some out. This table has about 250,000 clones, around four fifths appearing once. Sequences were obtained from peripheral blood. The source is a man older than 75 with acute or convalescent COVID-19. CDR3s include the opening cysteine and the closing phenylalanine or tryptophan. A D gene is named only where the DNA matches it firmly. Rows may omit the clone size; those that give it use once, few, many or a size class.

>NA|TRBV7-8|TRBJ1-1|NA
CASLALMNTEAFF
TGTGCCAGCCTAGCGCTAATGAACACTGAAGCTTTCTTT
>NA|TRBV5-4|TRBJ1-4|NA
CASSNKGGSGATNEKLFF
TGTGCCAGCAGCAACAAGGGGGGGTCGGGCGCAACTAATGAAAAACTGTTTTTT
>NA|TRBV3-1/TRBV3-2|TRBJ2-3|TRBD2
CASSQVGTTGTDTQYF
TGTGCCAGCAGCCAAGTCGGGACTACGGGGACAGATACGCAGTATTTT
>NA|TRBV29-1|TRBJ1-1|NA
CSGRAGSENTEAFF
TGCAGTGGGAGGGCAGGTTCGGAGAACACTGAAGCTTTCTTT
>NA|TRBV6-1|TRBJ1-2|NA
CASSETQGGGYTF
TGTGCCAGCAGTGAAACCCAGGGAGGTGGCTACACCTTC
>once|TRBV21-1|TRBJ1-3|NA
CASSHPRPGLSGNTIYF
TGTGCCAGCAGCCACCCAAGGCCAGGGCTATCTGGAAACACCATATATTTT
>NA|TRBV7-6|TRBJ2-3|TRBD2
CASSLVPALAGRPSTDTQYF
TGTGCCAGCAGCTTAGTCCCCGCACTAGCGGGTCGCCCTAGCACAGATACGCAGTATTTT
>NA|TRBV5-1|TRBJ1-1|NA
CASSLGAGTEAFF
TGCGCCAGCAGCTTGGGGGCGGGGACTGAAGCTTTCTTT
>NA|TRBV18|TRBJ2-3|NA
CASSLGRVVQTSTDTQYF
TGTGCCAGCTCACTGGGCAGGGTAGTGCAAACTAGCACAGATACGCAGTATTTT
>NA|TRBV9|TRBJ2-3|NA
CASSISQSTDTQYF
TGTGCCAGCAGCATATCACAGAGCACAGATACGCAGTATTTT
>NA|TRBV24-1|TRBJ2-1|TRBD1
CATSGGTGTAYNEQFF
TGTGCCACCAGTGGGGGAACCGGGACAGCCTACAATGAGCAGTTCTTC
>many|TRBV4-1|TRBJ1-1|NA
CASSHAPPRQMNTEAFF
TGCGCCAGCAGCCACGCTCCTCCGAGACAGATGAACACTGAAGCTTTCTTT
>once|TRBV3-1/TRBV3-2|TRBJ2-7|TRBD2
CASGPASGSYEQYF
TGTGCCAGCGGTCCCGCTAGCGGGAGTTACGAGCAGTACTTC
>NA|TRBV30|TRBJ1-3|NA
CAWSVISGSGNTIYF
TGTGCCTGGAGTGTCATCTCAGGGTCTGGAAACACCATATATTTT
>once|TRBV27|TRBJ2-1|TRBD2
CASSFGGRIFYEQFF
TGTGCCAGCAGTTTTGGCGGGAGAATCTTTTATGAGCAGTTCTTC
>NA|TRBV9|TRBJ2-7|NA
CASSVEEVGYEQYF
TGTGCCAGCAGCGTAGAAGAGGTCGGCTACGAGCAGTACTTC
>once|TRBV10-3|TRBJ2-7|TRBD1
CAISDGTGYHEQYF
TGTGCCATCAGTGATGGGACAGGGTACCACGAGCAGTACTTC
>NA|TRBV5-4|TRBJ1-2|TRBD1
CASSPTGTANYGYTF
TGTGCCAGCAGCCCCACCGGGACAGCCAACTATGGCTACACCTTC
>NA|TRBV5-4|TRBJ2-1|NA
CASSLGVPGLIVNEQFF
TGTGCCAGCAGCTTGGGCGTACCGGGACTTATAGTCAATGAGCAGTTCTTC
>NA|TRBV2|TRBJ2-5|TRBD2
CASVLGRGVYETQYF
TGTGCCAGCGTTTTAGGGCGGGGGGTTTACGAGACCCAGTACTTC
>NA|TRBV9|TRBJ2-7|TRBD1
CASSVTGQESYEQYF
TGTGCCAGCAGCGTGACGGGACAGGAATCCTACGAGCAGTACTTC
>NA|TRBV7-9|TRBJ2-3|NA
CASSLGAGYTDTQYF
TGTGCCAGCAGCCTCGGGGCGGGGTACACAGATACGCAGTATTTT
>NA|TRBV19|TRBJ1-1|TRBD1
CASSFRTGVNTEAFF
TGTGCCAGTAGTTTCCGGACAGGGGTGAACACTGAAGCTTTCTTT
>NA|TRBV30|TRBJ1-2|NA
CACRVANYGYTF
TGTGCCTGTAGAGTGGCTAACTATGGCTACACCTTC
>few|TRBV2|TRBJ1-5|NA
CASSSENDQPQHF
TGTGCCAGCAGTTCTGAGAACGATCAGCCCCAGCATTTT
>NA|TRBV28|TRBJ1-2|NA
CASQRGGLRNYGYTF
TGTGCCAGTCAGAGGGGGGGGCTTCGCAACTATGGCTACACCTTC
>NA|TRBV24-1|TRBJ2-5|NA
CATSDPPPDGQETQYF
TGTGCCACCAGTGACCCGCCACCTGACGGGCAAGAGACCCAGTACTTC
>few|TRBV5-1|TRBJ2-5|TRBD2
CASSLGLAGGVQETQYF
TGCGCCAGCAGCTTGGGACTAGCGGGGGGCGTTCAAGAGACCCAGTACTTC
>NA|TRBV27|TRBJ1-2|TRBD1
CASSFRTGIGYTF
TGTGCCAGCAGTTTCCGGACAGGGATAGGCTACACCTTC
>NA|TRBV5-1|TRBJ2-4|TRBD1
CASTWGRTGAQNIQYF
TGCGCCAGCACTTGGGGCCGAACAGGGGCGCAAAACATTCAGTACTTC
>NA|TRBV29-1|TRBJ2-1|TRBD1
CSAQLPGTANNEQFF
TGCAGTGCTCAACTCCCCGGGACAGCCAACAATGAGCAGTTCTTC
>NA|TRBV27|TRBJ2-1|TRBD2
CASSTPSGGVTNEQFF
TGTGCCAGCAGTACTCCTAGCGGGGGGGTCACGAATGAGCAGTTCTTC
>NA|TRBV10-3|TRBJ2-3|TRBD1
CAIRQQGAGDTQYF
TGTGCCATCAGACAACAGGGGGCGGGTGATACGCAGTATTTT
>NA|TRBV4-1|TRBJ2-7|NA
CASSQAPTEFYEQYF
TGCGCCAGCAGCCAGGCCCCGACAGAATTCTACGAGCAGTACTTC
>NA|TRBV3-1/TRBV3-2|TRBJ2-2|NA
CASSRSGVGELFF
TGTGCCAGCAGCCGCTCGGGAGTGGGGGAGCTGTTTTTT
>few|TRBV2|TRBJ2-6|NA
CASIGGDTNSGANVLTF
TGTGCCAGCATTGGAGGGGATACCAACTCTGGGGCCAACGTCCTGACTTTC
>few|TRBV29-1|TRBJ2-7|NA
CSVGGAGRTFAQYF
TGCAGCGTGGGGGGGGCAGGGCGAACCTTCGCGCAGTACTTC
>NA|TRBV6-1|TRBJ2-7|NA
CASSEFESIYEQYF
TGTGCCAGCAGTGAATTCGAGAGTATCTACGAGCAGTACTTC
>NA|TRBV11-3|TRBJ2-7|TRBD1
CASSYRGSYEQYF
TGTGCCAGCAGCTACAGGGGTTCCTACGAGCAGTACTTC
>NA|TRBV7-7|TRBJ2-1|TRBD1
CASSSQDRAYNEQFF
TGTGCTAGCAGCTCCCAAGACAGGGCCTACAATGAGCAGTTCTTC
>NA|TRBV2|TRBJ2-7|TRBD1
CASGETGQSLRKYF
TGTGCCAGCGGAGAAACGGGACAGAGTCTAAGGAAGTACTTC
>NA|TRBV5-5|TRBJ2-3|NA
CASSFMGSGGDTQYF
TGTGCCAGCAGCTTTATGGGGAGCGGCGGAGATACGCAGTATTTT
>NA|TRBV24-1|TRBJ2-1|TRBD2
CATSSLAGEGNEQFF
TGTGCCACCAGTTCCTTAGCGGGAGAAGGCAATGAGCAGTTCTTC
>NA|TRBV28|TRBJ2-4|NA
CASSSGTLGWIQYF
TGTGCCAGCAGTTCCGGCACCCTCGGGTGGATTCAGTACTTC
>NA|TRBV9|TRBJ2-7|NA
CASSVLTGGEQYF
TGTGCCAGCAGCGTATTGACGGGTGGCGAGCAGTACTTC
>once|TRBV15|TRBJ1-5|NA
CATSRVVGSNQPQHF
TGTGCCACCAGCAGAGTTGTCGGGAGCAATCAGCCCCAGCATTTT
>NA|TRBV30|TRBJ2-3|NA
CAWSRQGGTDTQYF
TGTGCCTGGAGTAGACAAGGGGGCACAGATACGCAGTATTTT
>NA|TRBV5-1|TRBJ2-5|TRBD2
CASSRGLARIQETQYF
TGCGCCAGCAGCAGGGGACTAGCGAGGATCCAAGAGACCCAGTACTTC
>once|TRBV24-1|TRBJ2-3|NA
CATSASRGLPSTDTQYF
TGTGCCACCAGTGCGAGCAGGGGATTACCTAGCACAGATACGCAGTATTTT
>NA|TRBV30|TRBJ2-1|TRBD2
CACGTSSYNEQFF
TGTGCCTGCGGGACTAGCTCCTACAATGAGCAGTTCTTC
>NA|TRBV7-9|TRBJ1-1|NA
CASSLDRTNTEAFF
TGTGCCAGCAGCTTAGACAGGACAAACACTGAAGCTTTCTTT
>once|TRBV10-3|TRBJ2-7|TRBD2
CAISDGLAGVPYEQYF
TGTGCCATCAGCGACGGACTAGCGGGAGTACCCTACGAGCAGTACTTC
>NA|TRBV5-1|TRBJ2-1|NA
CASSLALPYNEQFF
TGCGCCAGCAGCTTGGCACTGCCTTACAATGAGCAGTTCTTC
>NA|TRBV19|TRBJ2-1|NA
CASSIAPSSYNEQFF
TGTGCCAGTAGTATAGCCCCTAGCAGTTACAATGAGCAGTTCTTC